A single sample is the source of the 29 T cell receptor beta chains below, sequenced in a study of blood T cell repertoires in COVID-19. The assay was immunoSEQ multiplex PCR, and TCRdb's table has in-frame clones only and misses some. The sample lists about 250,000 clones, 70% to 90% seen once, with roughly 3% in the top ten. What was sequenced was peripheral blood. Receptors were obtained from a man in his late teens or twenties with active or convalescent COVID-19.

This chain uses TRBV5-4 with TRBJ2-7; 10 nucleotides align to TRBD1. The V and J ends lost 3 bases and 4 bases, in that order; junction bases with no gene match: 4. Germline V CDR1 and CDR2: SGHNT, YYREEE (reference sequence). CDR3 length equals 14 residues. CDR3 residues: CASSYGTGVYEQYF. The CDR3 DNA reads TGTGCCAGCAGCTACGGGACAGGGGTTTACGAGCAGTACTTC.

The rearrangement joins TRBV9 to TRBJ2-5; 9 bases fit TRBD2. V lost 5 bases and J lost 4; bases outside the gene matches: 3. The germline CDR1 and CDR2 sequences are SGDLS and YYNGEE. CDR3 length equals 13 residues. The DNA of the CDR3 is TGTGCCAGCAGTCTTAGCGGGGGAGAGACCCAGTACTTC. Its protein product is CASSLSGGETQYF.

For the CDR3, the DNA is TGTGCCAGCACCTTTCAGGGGACAAAGGCTAACTATGGCTACACCTTC. Translated, it gives CASTFQGTKANYGYTF. The rearrangement links TRBV28 to TRBJ1-2; the D gene is possibly TRBD1 (6 bases). The CDR3 is 16 residues long. V dropped 7 bases and J dropped 0 bases, with 18 bases sitting between them. Germline values: CDR1 MDHEN, CDR2 SYDVKM.

V is TRBV4-3 and J is TRBJ2-7, with 8 positions matching TRBD2. Trimming at V came to 4 bases and at J to 5 bases, leaving 7 bases not matched to a gene. The germline V gene has CDR1 LGHNA and CDR2 YSLEER. CDR3 length: 14 residues. The CDR3 DNA is TGCGCCAGCAGCCCGCGGACTAGCTTACACGAGCAGTACTTC. It codes for CASSPRTSLHEQYF.

This clone was counted a single time. The rearrangement links TRBV19 to TRBJ2-5; D unresolved. Trimming pared 6 bases from V and 0 bases from J, leaving 8 bases between. CDR3 size: 13 residues. CDR1 is LNHDA, CDR2 SQIVND, per germline (reference sequence). CDR3 amino acids: CASSPLNQETQYF. The CDR3 DNA reads TGTGCCAGTAGCCCCTTAAACCAAGAGACCCAGTACTTC.

V usage is TRBV6-4 and J usage is TRBJ1-2; 8 positions agree with TRBD1. Trimming took 2 bases from V and 10 from J; bases not matched to a gene: 3. CDR1 and CDR2 (germline): MRHNA, SNTAGT. The length of the CDR3 is 12 residues. CDR3 residues: CASSDHRGIYTF. The CDR3 nucleotides read TGTGCCAGCAGTGACCACAGGGGGATCTACACCTTC.

This sequence joins TRBV5-8 and TRBJ2-1; D is possibly TRBD2 (6 bases). V lost 4 bases and J 0 bases, leaving 14 bases between the germline ends. The CDR3 loop spans 16 amino acids. The germline V gene encodes CDR1 SGHTS and CDR2 YDEGEE. The CDR3, as DNA: TGTGCCAGCAGCAGGGGACTCCTCCGCTCCTACAATGAGCAGTTCTTC. Its translation: CASSRGLLRSYNEQFF.

The genes are TRBV14 and TRBJ1-6, with D possibly matching TRBD1 (6 bases). The CDR3 is made up of 13 amino acids. V lost 3 bases and J 9 bases, leaving 9 bases between the germline ends. Germline CDR1 and CDR2: SGHDN and FVKESK. Here the CDR3 DNA reads TGTGCCAGCAGCCAGACAGGAGGTTCACCCCTCCACTTT. Protein sequence: CASSQTGGSPLHF. Filled out from reference TRBV14 and TRBJ1-6, the complete variable domain reads EAGVTQFPSHSVIEKGQTVTLRCDPISGHDNLYWYRRVMGKEIKFLLHFVKESKQDESGMPNNRFLAERTGGTYSTLKVQPAELEDSGVYFCASSQTGGSPLHFGNGTRLTVT.

V usage is TRBV7-2 and J usage is TRBJ1-6; 9 bases are shared with TRBD1. V shed 10 bases and J 10 bases; nucleotides not matched to a gene: 14. The CDR3 runs 15 residues. The germline V gene has CDR1 SGHTA and CDR2 FQGNSA. CDR3 region: CAIQQMGQGHSPLHF. CDR3 DNA: TGTGCCATCCAGCAAATGGGACAGGGTCACTCACCCCTCCACTTT.

The chain recombines TRBV24-1 with TRBJ1-2; 12 positions agree with TRBD1. Germline V gives CDR1 KGHDR, CDR2 SFDVKD. Trimming at V came to 4 bases and at J to 6 bases, leaving 2 bases not matched to a gene. The CDR3 extends over 14 amino acids. The chain's CDR3 is CATSEGQGANGYTF. The CDR3 DNA sequence: TGTGCCACCAGTGAGGGACAGGGGGCGAATGGCTACACCTTC.

The chain links TRBV4-2 to TRBJ2-1, with 10 bases that match TRBD1. The V segment lost 4 bases and the J segment 3 bases; nucleotides outside the gene matches: 6. The CDR3 has 16 amino acids. Germline V gene sequence: CDR1 LGHNA, CDR2 YNFKEQ. CDR3: CASSPAGTGDYNEQFF. The CDR3 DNA reads as TGTGCCAGCAGCCCCGCCGGGACAGGGGACTACAATGAGCAGTTCTTC.

The chain uses TRBV12-3 or TRBV12-4 and TRBJ2-5, with D unclear. The CDR3 sequence is 11 residues long. Trimming removed 6 bases at V and 6 bases at J, with 8 bases between. The CDR3: CASRAAKTQYF. In nucleotides, the CDR3 is TGTGCCAGCAGAGCCGCGAAGACCCAGTACTTC.

The CDR3 bases are TGTGCCAGCCAAGGGGGGGGCGGGGCCCGCACAGATACGCAGTATTTT. Its protein is CASQGGGGARTDTQYF. The rearrangement joins TRBV2 to TRBJ2-3; tentative D call: TRBD2 (7 bases). The CDR3 loop spans 16 amino acids. The ends were cut back, 8 bases at V and 1 base at J, with 19 bases in the middle. Germline values: CDR1 SNHLY, CDR2 FYNNEI.

The chain employs TRBV6-6 and TRBJ2-1; TRBD2 aligns across 9 bases. Trimming cost V 6 bases and J 6 bases; bases outside gene matches: 6. The CDR3 loop spans 14 amino acids. CDR1 is MNHNY and CDR2 is SVGAGI in the germline V gene (reference sequence). CDR3 sequence reads: CASSYGTSINEQFF. The CDR3 nucleotides read TGTGCCAGCAGCTACGGGACTAGCATCAATGAGCAGTTCTTC.

The gene calls are TRBV24-1 and TRBJ2-7; tentatively, D is TRBD1 (6 bases). The germline CDR1 and CDR2 sequences are KGHDR and SFDVKD. V was clipped by 9 bases and J by 1 base, with 9 bases between them. This CDR3 is 12 amino acids long. In DNA, the CDR3 is TGTGCCACCGGACAGACATCCTACGAGCAGTACTTC. Protein: CATGQTSYEQYF.

This clone was counted a few times. The rearrangement uses TRBV7-9 and TRBJ2-2; maybe TRBD2 (6 bases). This CDR3 comprises 16 residues. V lost 11 bases, J lost 2 bases, and 21 bases lay in between. Germline V gene data show CDR1 as SEHNR and CDR2 as FQNEAQ (reference sequence). CDR3 nucleotides: TGTGCCGGGCGGGGTGCCGTGGACACCAACACCGGGGAGCTGTTTTTT. It is translated as CAGRGAVDTNTGELFF.

The chain carries TRBV6-2 or TRBV6-3 and TRBJ2-7; 9 nucleotides agree with TRBD1. With V trimmed by 5 bases and J by 6 bases, 17 bases remained unmatched. This CDR3 comprises 17 residues. Germline CDR1 reads MNHEY; CDR2 reads SVGEGT. CDR3 DNA: TGTGCCAGCAGTACCTTCTCCGGGACAGGGCTCAAGGGCGAGCAGTACTTC. Translated, it gives CASSTFSGTGLKGEQYF.

CDR3 in DNA: TGCGCCAGCAGACCGGGGACGAACACCGGGGAGCTGTTTTTT. Encoded protein: CASRPGTNTGELFF. The rearrangement links TRBV10-2 to TRBJ2-2; perhaps TRBD2 as D (5 bases). CDR1 and CDR2 (germline): WSHSY, SAAADI. V lost 6 bases and J 0 bases, leaving 8 bases between the germline ends. CDR3 length: 14 amino acids.

V usage is TRBV24-1 and J usage is TRBJ2-1, with D tentatively TRBD1 (6 bases). Germline V gene sequence: CDR1 KGHDR, CDR2 SFDVKD. The CDR3 consists of 11 residues. V lost 8 bases and J lost 10, with 11 bases in between. Here the CDR3 reads CATTGVGEQFF. CDR3 in DNA: TGTGCCACCACAGGGGTTGGGGAGCAGTTCTTC.

This clone has only one observation. The chain is built from TRBV19 and TRBJ1-5; no clear D. This CDR3 region has 11 residues. The V end was cut by 5 bases, the J end by 11 bases, with 10 bases between. CDR1 LNHDA and CDR2 SQIVND come from the germline V gene (reference sequence). The CDR3 region is CASSFLGAQHF. CDR3 bases: TGTGCCAGTAGTTTCCTCGGGGCCCAGCATTTT.

A single count supports this clone. The chain carries TRBV7-2 and TRBJ1-5; tentative D call: TRBD1 (6 bases). Trimming shortened V by 5 bases and J by 5 bases, and 10 bases separated the two germline ends. CDR1 is SGHTA, CDR2 FQGNSA, per germline. This CDR3 has 13 amino acids. CDR3 in amino acids: CASSGDRYQPQHF. CDR3 DNA: TGTGCCAGCAGCGGCGACAGGTATCAGCCCCAGCATTTT.

This clone turned up a few times. The chain recombines TRBV28 with TRBJ2-7; tentatively, D is TRBD1 (5 bases). This CDR3 region has 15 residues. V was shortened by 4 bases and J by 0 bases, with 13 bases between the two germline ends. CDR1 MDHEN and CDR2 SYDVKM come from the germline V gene. The CDR3 nucleotides read TGTGCCAGCAGTTCAGGGTGGGCTAGCTCCTACGAGCAGTACTTC. It codes for CASSSGWASSYEQYF.

This rearrangement joins TRBV15 to TRBJ2-5; D might be TRBD2 (5 bases). This CDR3 is 13 amino acids long. Germline CDR1 LNHNV, CDR2 YYDKDF (reference sequence). Deletions cut 1 base from V and 5 bases from J, with 8 bases between. CDR3 sequence reads: CATSRAPGETQYF. The DNA for the CDR3 is TGTGCCACCAGCAGAGCCCCGGGGGAGACCCAGTACTTC.

The rearrangement links TRBV5-1 to TRBJ1-3, with TRBD1 as a possible D gene (6 bases). The CDR3 spans 17 residues. V lost 0 bases and J 1 base, leaving 14 bases between the germline ends. In germline, CDR1 is SGHRS, CDR2 YFSETQ. DNA for the CDR3: TGCGCCAGCAGCTTGGCCCCGGTGAGGGGGTCTGGAAACACCATATATTTT. The encoded protein is CASSLAPVRGSGNTIYF.

V and J are TRBV13 and TRBJ2-1; D unclear. V was pared by 5 bases and J by 9 bases, with 14 bases between. Germline CDR1 is PRHDT and CDR2 is FYEKMQ (reference sequence). This CDR3 region has 13 residues. The CDR3 is CASSKSWSTEQFF. CDR3 DNA sequence: TGTGCCAGCAGCAAGAGCTGGAGTACTGAGCAGTTCTTC.

This chain joins TRBV29-1 and TRBJ2-5, with D possibly matching TRBD2 (6 bases). Per the germline V gene, CDR1 is SQVTM and CDR2 is ANQGSEA. The length of the CDR3 is 13 residues. The germline V and J ends were trimmed by 7 bases and 0 bases, with 12 bases remaining between them. CDR3 bases: TGCAGCGCGAGGGACTTCAACCAAGAGACCCAGTACTTC. This sequence encodes CSARDFNQETQYF. The full variable domain, with the rest looked up from reference TRBV29-1 and TRBJ2-5, is SAVISQKPSRDICQRGTSLTIQCQVDSQVTMMFWYRQQPGQSLTLIATANQGSEATYESGFVIDKFPISRPNLTFSTLTVSNMSPEDSSIYLCSARDFNQETQYFGPGTRLLVL.

The rearrangement joins TRBV6-5 to TRBJ1-2; 7 bases are shared with TRBD1. J lost 5 bases, V lost 6 bases, and 6 bases had no gene match. The CDR3 totals 13 residues. CDR1 and CDR2 from the germline V gene are MNHEY and SVGAGI. CDR3: CASSLGQIYGYTF. CDR3 coding DNA: TGTGCCAGCAGCTTGGGACAGATATATGGCTACACCTTC.

This clone appeared a single time. The CDR3 protein is CASSPRQGGDGYTF. CDR3 nucleotide sequence: TGTGCCAGCAGCCCTCGACAGGGAGGCGATGGCTACACCTTC. This rearrangement joins TRBV7-9 to TRBJ1-2; 7 bases agree with TRBD1. There are 14 residues in the CDR3. Unmatched junction bases numbered 9, after V lost 5 bases and J lost 6 bases. Germline CDR1 reads SEHNR; CDR2 reads FQNEAQ (reference sequence).

The chain uses TRBV5-1 and TRBJ1-3; D call uncertain. CDR1 SGHRS and CDR2 YFSETQ come from the germline V gene. The CDR3 spans 17 residues. With 3 bases removed from V and 3 bases from J, the gap between germline ends came to 19 bases. In nucleotides, the CDR3 is TGCGCCAGCAGCTCTGCCCCGATGGGCGCCGATGGAAACACCATATATTTT. It codes for CASSSAPMGADGNTIYF. Combining the CDR3 with reference TRBV5-1 and TRBJ1-3 gives the whole variable domain KAGVTQTPRYLIKTRGQQVTLSCSPISGHRSVSWYQQTPGQGLQFLFEYFSETQRNKGNFPGRFSGRQFSNSRSEMNVSTLELGDSALYLCASSSAPMGADGNTIYFGEGSWLTVV.